This entry concerns a single TCR beta chain. The data are from a study of blood T cell repertoires in COVID-19. This CDR3 spans 16 amino acids. Germline CDR1 reads MNHEY; CDR2 reads SVGEGT. The V end was cut by 4 bases, the J end by 0 bases, with 13 bases between. Here immunoSEQ multiplex PCR was the method, and the copy in TCRdb shows in-frame clones only, minus some. The sample lists about 300,000 clones, roughly 86% occurring once. Sequencing was carried out using peripheral blood. This sequence was found in a young woman with COVID-19, enrolled during active disease. The rearrangement uses TRBV6-2 or TRBV6-3 and TRBJ2-1, with D possibly being TRBD1 (6 bases). The CDR3 DNA reads TGTGCCAGCAGTTTGGGACATTTCGCCTCCTACAATGAGCAGTTCTTC. It translates to CASSLGHFASYNEQFF.